The T cell receptor (beta chain) under discussion was sequenced for a study of blood T cells in healthy people across ages. Study overall: Capture via template switching afforded approximately one barcoded beta molecule per two T cells.

CDR1 is LGHNA, CDR2 YNFKEQ, per germline. V was clipped by 0 bases and J by 4 bases, with 13 bases between them. This CDR3 region has 15 residues. A J-beta primer mix and a sample-barcoded 5' primer were used in a second PCR of about 7 to 12 cycles. TCRdb called the 5' RACE reads again in MiXCR, with one record for every CDR3 protein. The data show about 1.4 million distinct CDR3 sequences, 45% to 70% seen once. Sequences were obtained from blood. The sequence derives from a man between 18 and 29 years old in good health. The chain links TRBV4-2 to TRBJ2-7; unclear D gene. CDR3 loop: CASSQDPVLGYEQYF. The CDR3 coding sequence is TGTGCCAGCAGCCAAGATCCGGTGTTGGGATACGAGCAGTACTTC.